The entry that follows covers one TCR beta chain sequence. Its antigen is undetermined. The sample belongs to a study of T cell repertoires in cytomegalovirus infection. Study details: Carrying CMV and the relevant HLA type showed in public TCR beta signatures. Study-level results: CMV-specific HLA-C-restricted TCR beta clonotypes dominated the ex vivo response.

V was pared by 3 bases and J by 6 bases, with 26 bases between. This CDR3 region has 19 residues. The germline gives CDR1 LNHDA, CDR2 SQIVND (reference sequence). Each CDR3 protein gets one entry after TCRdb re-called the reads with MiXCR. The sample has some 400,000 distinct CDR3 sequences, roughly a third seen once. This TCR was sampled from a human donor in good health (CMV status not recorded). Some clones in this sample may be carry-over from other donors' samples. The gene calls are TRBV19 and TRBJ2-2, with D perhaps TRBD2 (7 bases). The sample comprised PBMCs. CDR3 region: CASSIVVDEGGYVAGELFF. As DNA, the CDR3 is TGTGCCAGTAGTATCGTCGTGGACGAGGGGGGGTATGTAGCCGGGGAGCTGTTTTTT.